This TCR beta chain originates from a study of blood T cells in healthy people across ages (dated by TCRdb to 2014 to 2015). Regarding the research as a whole: Template switching captured roughly one uniquely barcoded TCR beta cDNA molecule per two T cells in model experiments. To track age-related changes in TCR beta repertoire diversity, the study relied on deep sequencing normalized with unique cDNA molecular identifiers. Donors were grouped into four age groups: young (average 16 years), middle-aged (under 40), aged (roughly 62) and long-lived (approximately 81). Two additional independent replicas of 1 million unique cDNA reads from the same blood draw were analyzed for two donors (one aged 18 to 30 and one aged 80 or older). The study at large found these results: The long-lived group showed more naive CD4+ T cells, fewer expanded clones and increased TCR diversity than the aged group, suggesting age selection. Observed TCR beta diversity per million T cells fell roughly linearly with age, and a significant reduction was already apparent by age roughly 40. Because donor CMV infection status was unknown, age-related changes in expanded clonotypes were potentially confounded. Bulk unsorted PBMC profiling prevented conclusive comparison of naive and antigen-experienced compartments. The percentage of naive T cells measured by flow cytometry correlated strongly with observed TCR beta diversity. Total diversity estimates from one million sequenced T cells were considered lower bounds and underestimates.

The approximately 41 donors, aged about 6 to 95 years, were systemically healthy Caucasian individuals from Russia. About 9.8 milliliters of peripheral blood were drawn from each donor into EDTA-treated Vacutainer tubes. Ficoll-Paque density-gradient centrifugation was used to isolate PBMCs, with at least 6.5 million obtained per sample. Trizol reagent was used to extract total RNA from PBMCs, with at least 5.5 micrograms per sample. For every donor, an aliquot of PBMCs went through flow cytometry to measure the percentages of naive CD45RAhigh/CD27high T cells. Taken from the germline V gene, the CDR1 and CDR2 loops are MGHRA and YSYEKL. Trimmed from V: 3 bases; trimmed from J: 4 bases; junction bases lacking a gene match: 13. From cysteine to phenylalanine, the CDR3 is 17 amino acids long. Here the CDR3 DNA is all that survives: 51 bases in frame from base 1. Regarding this clonotype: The clone's antigen remains unknown. A read error may be the cause here, since a much bigger clone is one base away.

Receptor libraries were prepared by 5' RACE. The instrument given in TCRdb is Illumina HiSeq 2500. A second PCR of about 6 to 11 cycles was run with a J-beta primer mix and a sample-barcoded 5' primer. A unique molecular identifier was introduced onto each TCR beta cDNA molecule by a template-switch 5' adaptor carrying 12 random nucleotides. Each sample yielded at least 2.5 million CDR3-containing paired-end reads. First-strand cDNA was synthesized from all RNA with the Mint cDNA synthesis kit, primed by a TRBC-specific oligonucleotide. Following uracil-DNA glycosylase treatment, all cDNA underwent a first 18-cycle PCR with the universal primers M1SS and BC2_uni_R. As for how the authors treated the data: Normalization of each sample was performed by random selection of 1 million high-quality reads, each carrying a distinct molecular identifier. Instead of being binned into consensus sequences, reads with shared molecular identifiers were discarded. MiTCR, with a Q25 quality threshold and the strictest error-elimination algorithm, was used for CDR3 identification, clonotype clustering and error correction. Lower-bound total TCR beta diversity was estimated with a nonparametric unseen species model using Euler transformation. TCRdb ran its own pipeline on the public reads, namely fastp trimming at Q25 and MiXCR clone calling, and kept in-frame beta chains. Each entry is one CDR3 protein sequence, shown with its most common DNA and genes. The V and J calls here are based on TCRdb, not the publication. The table for this sample lists some 940,000 distinct CDR3 sequences; 29% of them were counted only once. The ten largest clonotypes hold roughly 10% of the sample.

This same sample was also part of a study on T cells of mothers and their children. From that second study: Nine systemically healthy Caucasian individuals, comprising three mothers and their six children, were included as donors. cDNA synthesis consumed the entire amount of extracted RNA, loaded at about 1.5 ug RNA in each 15 ul reaction. Sample barcodes and 2-4 random nucleotides were added via the M1S primer in the second PCR. More than 8 million TCR beta CDR3 reads were obtained from each mother, and millions of reads were obtained from each child. TCR recombination output is similarly shaped by thymic selection in related and unrelated pairs, with a minor effect exerted by inherited differences. Related mother-child pairs always showed normalized repertoire overlap that was slightly higher than in unrelated mother-child pairs, though the difference was never significant. With a sensitivity of roughly 93 clones per million clonotypes, no persistent microchimeric T cell clones were detected. The study used deep NGS to compare TCR beta repertoires of mothers and children, seeking features distinguishing related mother-child pairs from unrelated individuals. On average, the children were around 11 +/- 4 years old, while the mothers were roughly 36 +/- 4 years old. After adapter ligation was performed with NEBNext reagents, the libraries were sequenced on an Illumina HiSeq 2000 with 100+100 nt paired-end reads. To avoid cross-contamination, the mother libraries and the child libraries were prepared a month apart and sequenced in separate runs. Each donor had between roughly 500,000 and 2,200,000 distinct TCR beta clonotypes identified. Naive TCR beta clonotypes were estimated from low-frequency clonotypes matched to each donor's FACS-determined naive share, without sorting.

The TCR sequence derives from a woman in her 40s in good health. Material for sequencing was blood. This sequence uses TRBV4-1 and TRBJ1-2; the central 8 bases match TRBD1. The nucleotide sequence is TGCGCCAGCAGCCAGGTCTCAGGGGGCAACGCTAGCTATGGCTACACCTTC. This yields the protein CASSQVSGGNASYGYTF.